These 28 T cell receptor beta chains were all obtained from the same sample, sequenced in a study of response to subunit inactivated influenza vaccine. TCRdb re-analysed the RT-PCR reads in MiXCR, keeping a single row per CDR3 protein. This table has more than 450,000 distinct CDR3 sequences, around 11% appearing once. This sample comprised PBMCs from blood, obtained on the day of vaccination. The receptors originated from a man aged 50 to 59 who received an inactivated influenza vaccine.

This clonotype was seen more than once but under ten times. V and J are TRBV7-9 and TRBJ2-2; TRBD2 agrees at 8 bases. The CDR3 consists of 17 residues. J gave up 1 base and V 5 bases, and 9 bases lay outside the gene matches. CDR1 is SEHNR and CDR2 is FQNEAQ in the germline V gene (reference sequence). CDR3: CASSRRPGLVNTGELFF. The CDR3 DNA is TGTGCCAGCAGCCGAAGACCGGGACTAGTGAACACCGGGGAGCTGTTTTTT.

This clonotype was recorded at least ten times. V usage is TRBV2 and J usage is TRBJ1-2; 10 nucleotides align to TRBD1. V shed 2 bases and J 7 bases; nucleotides not matched to a gene: 7. Germline lookup yields CDR1 SNHLY and CDR2 FYNNEI. The CDR3 totals 15 residues. CDR3: CASSERDRGSGGYTF. The CDR3 DNA follows: TGTGCCAGCAGTGAACGGGACAGGGGTTCGGGTGGCTACACCTTC.

This clonotype was detected only a few times. The chain couples TRBV28 to TRBJ1-1; perhaps TRBD1 as D (5 bases). Deletions cut 5 bases from V and 4 bases from J, with 14 bases between. This CDR3 spans 14 amino acids. Germline V gene sequence: CDR1 MDHEN, CDR2 SYDVKM. CDR3 bases: TGTGCCAGCAGTCCGCCCTGGGGGGTCACTGAAGCTTTCTTT. Translating gives CASSPPWGVTEAFF. Full variable domain (outside the CDR3, taken from reference TRBV28 and TRBJ1-1): DVKVTQSSRYLVKRTGEKVFLECVQDMDHENMFWYRQDPGLGLRLIYFSYDVKMKEKGDIPEGYSVSREKKERFSLILESASTNQTSMYLCASSPPWGVTEAFFGQGTRLTVV.

This clonotype came up many times. This chain connects TRBV11-2 to TRBJ2-2; D is ambiguous. Germline CDR1 reads SGHAT; CDR2 reads FQNNGV. The CDR3 spans 16 residues. V was cut by 1 base and J by 0 bases, with 9 bases left in between. CDR3: CASSLVAGANTGELFF. For the CDR3, the DNA is TGTGCCAGCAGCTTAGTAGCTGGGGCGAACACCGGGGAGCTGTTTTTT.

This clonotype was picked up many times. The V gene is TRBV7-9, the J gene TRBJ2-1; D remains ambiguous. This CDR3 region has 12 residues. Deletions cut 2 bases from V and 4 bases from J, with 3 bases between. CDR1 and CDR2 (germline): SEHNR, FQNEAQ (reference sequence). CDR3 in DNA: TGTGCCAGCAGCTTAAAGTACAATGAGCAGTTCTTC. Amino acid sequence: CASSLKYNEQFF.

There are a few counts of this clonotype. This chain links TRBV7-8 with TRBJ2-5; D unresolved. Trimming removed 0 bases at V and 0 bases at J, with 14 bases between. The CDR3 spans 17 residues. In germline, CDR1 is SGHVS, CDR2 FQNEAQ. CDR3 sequence (DNA): TGTGCCAGCAGCTTAGCCATCCTGGGCAGTCACCAAGAGACCCAGTACTTC. Amino acid sequence: CASSLAILGSHQETQYF. The variable domain in full, completed from reference TRBV7-8 and TRBJ2-5, reads GAGVSQSPRYKVAKRGQDVALRCDPISGHVSLFWYQQALGQGPEFLTYFQNEAQLDKSGLPSDRFFAERPEGSVSTLKIQRTQQEDSAVYLCASSLAILGSHQETQYFGPGTRLLVL.

This clonotype has a count of ten or more. The chain employs TRBV7-2 and TRBJ2-3, with 12 positions matching TRBD1. The J segment lost 6 bases and the V segment lost 0 bases, leaving 7 bases of the junction unmatched. The germline gives CDR1 SGHTA, CDR2 FQGNSA. This CDR3 comprises 17 residues. CDR3 nucleotides: TGTGCCAGCAGCTTAGCATCCGGGACAGGGGGCGCGGATACGCAGTATTTT. Protein: CASSLASGTGGADTQYF.

The chain recombines TRBV20-1 with TRBJ2-4; maybe TRBD1 (6 bases). Germline V CDR1 and CDR2: DFQATT, SNEGSKA (reference sequence). Trimming left V 5 bases short and J 0 bases short, with 14 bases between. The CDR3 is 15 amino acids. The CDR3 DNA reads as TGCAGTGCTTCTCGGGACACCCTAGCCAAAAACATTCAGTACTTC. Protein product: CSASRDTLAKNIQYF.

This clonotype occurred a few times. Here the CDR3 reads CASSLDRGLPDTQYF. The CDR3 DNA reads TGTGCCAGCAGCTTGGATCGGGGGCTTCCAGATACGCAGTATTTT. The chain carries TRBV5-6 and TRBJ2-3; D may be TRBD1 or TRBD2 (6 bases each). V was trimmed by 0 bases and J by 4 bases, leaving 12 bases between them. The CDR3 has 15 residues. CDR1 is SGHDT, CDR2 YYEEEE, per germline.

For the CDR3, the DNA is TGTGCCAGCAGCTTGTCAACCGGGACAGACAATGAAAAACTGTTTTTT. This gives the protein CASSLSTGTDNEKLFF. The gene calls are TRBV7-9 and TRBJ1-4, with TRBD1 matching over 7 bases. CDR3 length equals 16 residues. From germline, CDR1 is SEHNR and CDR2 FQNEAQ (reference sequence). Unmatched junction bases numbered 9, after V lost 3 bases and J lost 5 bases.

This clonotype was seen repeatedly, ten times or more. This chain connects TRBV12-3 or TRBV12-4 to TRBJ2-5; D is unresolved. The CDR3 sequence is 13 residues long. Trimming removed 5 bases from V and 5 bases from J, with 12 bases in between. The CDR3 loop reads CASSPRTAETQYF. In nucleotides, the CDR3 is TGTGCCAGCAGTCCTCGGACCGCGGAGACCCAGTACTTC.

The table lists this clonotype with many counts. The V gene is TRBV16, the J gene TRBJ2-7, with 10 bases lining up with TRBD2. Germline-derived CDR1 and CDR2 are KGHSY and FQNENV. J lost 6 bases, V lost 1 base, and 12 bases had no gene match. CDR3 length equals 17 residues. This CDR3 reads CASSQWLAGAGESEQYF. CDR3 DNA: TGTGCCAGCAGCCAATGGCTAGCGGGAGCCGGGGAATCCGAGCAGTACTTC.

This clonotype was seen just once. The chain joins TRBV28 to TRBJ2-7; D may match TRBD1 or TRBD2 (5 bases each). The CDR3 has 16 amino acids. V was shortened by 3 bases and J by 0 bases, with 15 bases between the two germline ends. Germline values: CDR1 MDHEN, CDR2 SYDVKM. The CDR3 here is CASSLDAGTGSYEQYF. CDR3 nucleotide sequence: TGTGCCAGCAGTTTGGACGCCGGGACGGGCTCCTACGAGCAGTACTTC.

This clonotype was detected a few times. This chain joins TRBV2 and TRBJ2-3; no clear D. From germline, CDR1 is SNHLY and CDR2 FYNNEI. CDR3 length equals 15 residues. Deletions cut 2 bases from V and 2 bases from J, with 11 bases between. Written as DNA, the CDR3 is TGTGCCAGCAGTGAAAGTGGGGTGACCACAGATACGCAGTATTTT. Translated: CASSESGVTTDTQYF.

The V and J genes are TRBV20-1 and TRBJ2-1; 11 bases line up with TRBD1. J lost 4 bases, V lost 3 bases, and 5 bases had no gene match. Germline V lookup: CDR1 DFQATT, CDR2 SNEGSKA (reference sequence). This CDR3 has 15 amino acids. In nucleotides, the CDR3 is TGCAGTGCTAGTCCCGGGACAGGGGGATACAATGAGCAGTTCTTC. Translation: CSASPGTGGYNEQFF.

This clonotype was recorded a few times. The rearrangement joins TRBV2 to TRBJ1-1, with D possibly TRBD1 on 5 matching bases. Germline CDR1 and CDR2: SNHLY and FYNNEI. This CDR3 region has 13 residues. The V gene lost 6 bases and the J gene lost 1 base, with 9 bases spanning the gap. The CDR3 bases are TGTGCCAGCAGACCCGGACAGAACACTGAAGCTTTCTTT. Its protein is CASRPGQNTEAFF.

In its sample, this clonotype was seen many times. The gene calls are TRBV27 and TRBJ2-1; TRBD1 is a possible D gene (6 bases). The germline V and J ends were trimmed by 4 bases and 3 bases, with 13 bases remaining between them. CDR3 size: 15 residues. CDR1 is MNHEY, CDR2 SMNVEV, per germline (reference sequence). The CDR3 DNA is TGTGCCAGCAGTTCTGCGGACAGATTCTACAATGAGCAGTTCTTC. Its translation is CASSSADRFYNEQFF.

As regards this clonotype: Being one base from a much bigger clone, this may be a read error. The chain couples TRBV5-1 to TRBJ2-3; 8 bases agree with TRBD1. CDR1 SGHRS and CDR2 YFSETQ come from the germline V gene. This CDR3 is 16 amino acids long. The CDR3: CASSLALQGATYTQYF. The CDR3 DNA reads TGCGCCAGCAGCTTGGCGTTGCAGGGGGCCACATATACGCAGTATTTT.

This clonotype occurred a few times. The chain carries TRBV5-5 and TRBJ2-3; tentative D call: TRBD2 (5 bases). The CDR3 has 14 amino acids. Germline CDR1 and CDR2: SGHKS and YYEKEE (reference sequence). Between the trimmed V and J ends, which lost 0 bases and 6 bases, there was a span of 11 bases. The CDR3 DNA is TGTGCCAGCAGCTTGGATCTAGCTTTCGATACGCAGTATTTT. Translated, it gives CASSLDLAFDTQYF.

The J gene is TRBJ2-2, the V gene TRBV10-3, with 10 nucleotides matching TRBD2. Germline trimming cut 10 bases from V and 5 bases from J; bases unmatched to any gene: 7. Germline lookup yields CDR1 ENHRY and CDR2 SYGVKD. This CDR3 is built from 14 residues. The CDR3 DNA follows: TGTGCCACACGGACTAGCGGAGAGACCGGGGAGCTGTTTTTT. This encodes CATRTSGETGELFF.

This clonotype was counted many times. This rearrangement joins TRBV18 to TRBJ2-1; 8 bases are shared with TRBD1. Trimming took 5 bases from V and 4 from J; bases not matched to a gene: 4. The CDR3 is 14 amino acids. Germline values: CDR1 KGHSH, CDR2 LQKENI. CDR3 bases: TGTGCCAGCTCATATCGACAGGGGTACAATGAGCAGTTCTTC. Its translation is CASSYRQGYNEQFF.

The chain joins TRBV14 to TRBJ2-5, with a possible D match to TRBD2 (6 bases). Germline lookup yields CDR1 SGHDN and CDR2 FVKESK. V was cut by 1 base and J by 4 bases, with 13 bases left in between. The CDR3 is made up of 15 amino acids. The CDR3: CASSQATWRGETQYF. In DNA form, the CDR3 reads TGTGCCAGCAGCCAAGCCACTTGGAGGGGAGAGACCCAGTACTTC.

CDR3 DNA: TGTGCCAGCAGCCAAGTAGCGGGAGTTCCAGATACGCAGTATTTT. This sequence encodes CASSQVAGVPDTQYF. The chain links TRBV3-1 to TRBJ2-3; 9 nucleotides match TRBD2. There are 15 residues in the CDR3. Germline lookup yields CDR1 LGHDT and CDR2 YNNKEL (reference sequence). With 1 base clipped from V and 4 bases from J, the junction kept 3 bases outside the gene matches.

This clonotype showed up just a few times. The rearrangement uses TRBV7-9 and TRBJ2-1; unclear D gene. V dropped 8 bases and J dropped 5 bases, with 7 bases sitting between them. The V gene's germline CDR1 is SEHNR and CDR2 FQNEAQ (reference sequence). The CDR3 is made up of 11 amino acids. The CDR3: CASQVDNEQFF. In DNA, the CDR3 is TGTGCCAGCCAGGTGGACAATGAGCAGTTCTTC.

The chain joins TRBV4-3 to TRBJ1-1, with 7 nucleotides matching TRBD1. The CDR3 is 14 amino acids. Germline V gene sequence: CDR1 LGHNA, CDR2 YSLEER. Germline trimming cut 3 bases from V and 4 bases from J; bases unmatched to any gene: 5. The CDR3 region is CASSHWDRSTEAFF. The CDR3 DNA reads as TGCGCCAGCAGCCACTGGGACAGAAGCACTGAAGCTTTCTTT.

The gene calls are TRBV6-1 and TRBJ2-2; 11 bases align to TRBD1. Looked up from germline, CDR1 is MNHNS and CDR2 is SASEGT. There are 14 residues in the CDR3. Germline trimming cut 10 bases from V and 6 bases from J; bases unmatched to any gene: 7. The CDR3 spells CATGTGGNSGELFF. DNA of the CDR3: TGTGCCACCGGGACAGGGGGAAATTCCGGGGAGCTGTTTTTT.

This clonotype was detected a few times. This chain joins TRBV3-1 and TRBJ2-7, with 10 bases lining up with TRBD2. V was pared by 4 bases and J by 4 bases, with 4 bases of the junction left unmatched. Germline V lookup: CDR1 LGHDT, CDR2 YNNKEL (reference sequence). The CDR3 is 14 residues long. The CDR3: CASSPGTSAYEQYF. CDR3 nucleotide sequence: TGTGCCAGCAGCCCCGGGACTAGCGCTTACGAGCAGTACTTC.

The table lists this clonotype with many counts. This chain uses TRBV7-2 with TRBJ2-1; TRBD2 matches 11 bases. The CDR3 extends over 13 amino acids. Trimming cost V 5 bases and J 9 bases; bases outside gene matches: 3. Germline CDR1 and CDR2: SGHTA and FQGNSA. CDR3 protein: CASSPGLAGEQFF. In DNA form, the CDR3 reads TGTGCCAGCAGCCCAGGACTAGCGGGTGAGCAGTTCTTC.